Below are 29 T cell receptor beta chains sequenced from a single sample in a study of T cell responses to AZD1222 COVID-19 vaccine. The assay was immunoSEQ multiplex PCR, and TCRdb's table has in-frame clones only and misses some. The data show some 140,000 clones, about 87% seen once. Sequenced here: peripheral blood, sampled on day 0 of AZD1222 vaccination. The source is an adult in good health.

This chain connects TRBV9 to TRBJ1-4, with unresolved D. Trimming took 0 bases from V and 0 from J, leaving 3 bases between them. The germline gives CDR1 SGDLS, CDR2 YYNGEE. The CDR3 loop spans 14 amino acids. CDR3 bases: TGTGCCAGCAGCGTAGATCCAACTAATGAAAAACTGTTTTTT. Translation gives CASSVDPTNEKLFF. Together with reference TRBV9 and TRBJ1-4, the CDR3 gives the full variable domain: DSGVTQTPKHLITATGQRVTLRCSPRSGDLSVYWYQQSLDQGLQFLIQYYNGEERAKGNILERFSAQQFPDLHSELNLSSLELGDSALYFCASSVDPTNEKLFFGSGTQLSVL.

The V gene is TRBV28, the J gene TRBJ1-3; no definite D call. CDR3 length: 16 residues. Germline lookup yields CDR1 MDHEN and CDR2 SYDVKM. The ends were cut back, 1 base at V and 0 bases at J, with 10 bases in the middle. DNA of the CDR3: TGTGCCAGCAGTTTATTCGGAGGAGTCTCTGGAAACACCATATATTTT. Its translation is CASSLFGGVSGNTIYF. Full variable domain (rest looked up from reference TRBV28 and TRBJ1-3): DVKVTQSSRYLVKRTGEKVFLECVQDMDHENMFWYRQDPGLGLRLIYFSYDVKMKEKGDIPEGYSVSREKKERFSLILESASTNQTSMYLCASSLFGGVSGNTIYFGEGSWLTVV.

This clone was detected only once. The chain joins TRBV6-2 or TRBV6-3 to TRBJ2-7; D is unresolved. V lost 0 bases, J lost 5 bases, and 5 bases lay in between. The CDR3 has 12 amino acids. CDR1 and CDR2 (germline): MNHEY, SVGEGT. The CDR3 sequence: CASSYSSHEQYF. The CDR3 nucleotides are TGTGCCAGCAGTTACTCTTCTCACGAGCAGTACTTC.

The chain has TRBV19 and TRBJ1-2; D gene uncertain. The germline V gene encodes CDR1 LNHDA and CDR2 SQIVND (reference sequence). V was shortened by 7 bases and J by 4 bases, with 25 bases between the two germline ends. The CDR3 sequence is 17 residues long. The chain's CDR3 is CASTSSGRTPWGYGYTF. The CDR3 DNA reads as TGTGCCAGTACTTCCTCCGGCAGGACTCCGTGGGGCTATGGCTACACCTTC.

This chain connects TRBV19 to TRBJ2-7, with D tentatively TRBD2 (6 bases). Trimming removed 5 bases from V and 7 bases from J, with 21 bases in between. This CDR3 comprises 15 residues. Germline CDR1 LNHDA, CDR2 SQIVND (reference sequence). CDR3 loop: CASSANLGLTTEQYF. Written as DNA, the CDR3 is TGTGCCAGTAGTGCCAACTTGGGACTGACTACGGAGCAGTACTTC.

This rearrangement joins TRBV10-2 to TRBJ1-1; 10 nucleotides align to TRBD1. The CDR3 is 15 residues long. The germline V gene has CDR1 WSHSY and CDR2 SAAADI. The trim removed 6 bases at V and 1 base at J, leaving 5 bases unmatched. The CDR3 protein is CASRQTGGRNTEAFF. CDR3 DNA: TGCGCCAGCAGACAGACAGGGGGCCGGAACACTGAAGCTTTCTTT.

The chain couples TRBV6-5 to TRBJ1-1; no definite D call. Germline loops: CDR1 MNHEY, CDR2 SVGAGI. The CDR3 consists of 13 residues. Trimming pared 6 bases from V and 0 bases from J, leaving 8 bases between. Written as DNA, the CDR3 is TGTGCCAGCAGCAACGGGGTGAACACTGAAGCTTTCTTT. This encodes CASSNGVNTEAFF.

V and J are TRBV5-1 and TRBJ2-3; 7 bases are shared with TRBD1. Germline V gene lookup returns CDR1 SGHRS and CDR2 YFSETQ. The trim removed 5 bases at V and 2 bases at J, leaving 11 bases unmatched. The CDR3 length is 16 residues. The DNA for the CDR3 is TGCGCCAGCAGGCACAAGGGGGACAGAAACACAGATACGCAGTATTTT. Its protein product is CASRHKGDRNTDTQYF.

CDR3 region: CASSYGSTGTTLTQYF. The CDR3 bases are TGTGCCAGCAGTTACGGATCCACCGGGACTACATTAACGCAGTATTTT. V is TRBV6-2 or TRBV6-3 and J is TRBJ2-3, with 7 bases that match TRBD2. The germline V gene encodes CDR1 MNHEY and CDR2 SVGEGT. The CDR3 length is 16 residues. V lost 2 bases to trimming and J lost 9 bases; unmatched junction nucleotides: 14.

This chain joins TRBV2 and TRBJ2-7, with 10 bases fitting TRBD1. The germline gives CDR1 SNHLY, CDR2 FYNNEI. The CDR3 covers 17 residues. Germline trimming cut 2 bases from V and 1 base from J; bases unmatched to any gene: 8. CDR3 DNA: TGTGCCAGCAGTGAAATGATCGGACAGGGGGAGTCCTACGAGCAGTACTTC. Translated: CASSEMIGQGESYEQYF. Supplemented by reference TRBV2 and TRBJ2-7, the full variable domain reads EPEVTQTPSHQVTQMGQEVILRCVPISNHLYFYWYRQILGQKVEFLVSFYNNEISEKSEIFDDQFSVERPDGSNFTLKIRSTKLEDSAMYFCASSEMIGQGESYEQYFGPGTRLTVT.

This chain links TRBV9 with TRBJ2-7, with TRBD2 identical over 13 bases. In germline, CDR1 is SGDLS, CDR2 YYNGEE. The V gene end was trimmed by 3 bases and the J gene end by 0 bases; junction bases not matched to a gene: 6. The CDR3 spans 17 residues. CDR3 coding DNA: TGTGCCAGCAGCGCGCAGGGACTAGCGGGGAGCTCCTACGAGCAGTACTTC. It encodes CASSAQGLAGSSYEQYF.

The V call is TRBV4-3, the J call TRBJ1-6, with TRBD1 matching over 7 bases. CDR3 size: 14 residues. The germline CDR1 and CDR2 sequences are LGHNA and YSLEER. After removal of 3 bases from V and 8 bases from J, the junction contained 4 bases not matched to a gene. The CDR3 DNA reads TGCGCCAGCAGCCAGTTAACAGGGGATTCACCCCTCCACTTT. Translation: CASSQLTGDSPLHF.

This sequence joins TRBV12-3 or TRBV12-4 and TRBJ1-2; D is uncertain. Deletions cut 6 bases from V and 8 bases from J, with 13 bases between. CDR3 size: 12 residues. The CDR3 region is CASSLKPFGYTF. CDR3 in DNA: TGTGCCAGCAGCCTCAAGCCTTTCGGCTACACCTTC.

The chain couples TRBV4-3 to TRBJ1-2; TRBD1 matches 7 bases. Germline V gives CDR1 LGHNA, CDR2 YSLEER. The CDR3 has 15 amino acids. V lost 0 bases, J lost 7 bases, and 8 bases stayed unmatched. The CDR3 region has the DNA TGCGCCAGCAGCCAAGATAGGGGGCGGGAGACTGGCTACACCTTC. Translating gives CASSQDRGRETGYTF.

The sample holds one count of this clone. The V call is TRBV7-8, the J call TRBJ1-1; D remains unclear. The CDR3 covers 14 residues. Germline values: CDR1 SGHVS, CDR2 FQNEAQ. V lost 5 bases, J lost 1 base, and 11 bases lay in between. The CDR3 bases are TGTGCCAGCAGCCCGAGATGGGAGAACACTGAAGCTTTCTTT. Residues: CASSPRWENTEAFF.

The CDR3 region is CASSPVGERTEAFF. CDR3 nucleotide sequence: TGTGCCAGTAGTCCCGTTGGAGAAAGGACTGAAGCTTTCTTT. The chain links TRBV19 to TRBJ1-1; D not resolved. Germline CDR1 reads LNHDA; CDR2 reads SQIVND (reference sequence). With 5 bases removed from V and 5 bases from J, the gap between germline ends came to 15 bases. The CDR3 has 14 amino acids.

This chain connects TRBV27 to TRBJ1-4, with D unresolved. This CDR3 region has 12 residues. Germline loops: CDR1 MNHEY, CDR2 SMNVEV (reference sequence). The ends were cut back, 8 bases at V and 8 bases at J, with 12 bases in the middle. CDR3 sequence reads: CASGQRREKLFF. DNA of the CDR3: TGTGCCAGCGGTCAGAGGCGGGAAAAACTGTTTTTT.

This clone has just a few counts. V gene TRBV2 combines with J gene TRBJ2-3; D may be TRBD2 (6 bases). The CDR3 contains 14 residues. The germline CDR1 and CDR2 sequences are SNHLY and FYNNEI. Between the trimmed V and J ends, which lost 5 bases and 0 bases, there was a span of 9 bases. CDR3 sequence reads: CASSSGPSTDTQYF. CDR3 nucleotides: TGTGCCAGCAGTAGCGGGCCTAGCACAGATACGCAGTATTTT.

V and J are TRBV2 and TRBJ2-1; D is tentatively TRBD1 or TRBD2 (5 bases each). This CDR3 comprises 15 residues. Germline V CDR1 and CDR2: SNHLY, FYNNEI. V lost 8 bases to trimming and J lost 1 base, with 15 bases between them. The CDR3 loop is CASSEGPRSYNEQFF. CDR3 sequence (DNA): TGTGCCAGCTCTGAGGGGCCTAGGTCCTACAATGAGCAGTTCTTC.

CDR3 in DNA: TGTGCCAGCAGTTACCCTGACAGGGTAAATCAGCCCCAGCATTTT. This gives the protein CASSYPDRVNQPQHF. The V gene is TRBV6-2 or TRBV6-3, the J gene TRBJ1-5; TRBD1 aligns across 7 bases. The germline V gene has CDR1 MNHEY and CDR2 SVGEGT. This CDR3 region has 15 residues. V lost 2 bases and J lost 4; bases outside the gene matches: 5.

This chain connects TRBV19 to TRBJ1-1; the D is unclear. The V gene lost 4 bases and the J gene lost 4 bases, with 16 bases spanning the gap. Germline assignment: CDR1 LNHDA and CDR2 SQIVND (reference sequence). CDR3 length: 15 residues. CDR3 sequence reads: CASSKNGLTGTEAFF. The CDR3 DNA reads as TGTGCCAGTAGTAAGAACGGGCTTACTGGCACTGAAGCTTTCTTT.

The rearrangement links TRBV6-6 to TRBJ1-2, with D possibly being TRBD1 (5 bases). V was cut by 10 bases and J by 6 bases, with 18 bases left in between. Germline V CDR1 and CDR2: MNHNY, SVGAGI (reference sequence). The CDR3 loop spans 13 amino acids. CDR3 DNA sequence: TGTGCCATTTCGCCGACGCTGGGGCATGGCTACACCTTC. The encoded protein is CAISPTLGHGYTF.

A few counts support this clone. The CDR3 loop reads CASSHSGGGYNEQFF. CDR3 nucleotide sequence: TGTGCCAGCAGCCACAGCGGGGGCGGGTACAATGAGCAGTTCTTC. The chain employs TRBV3-1 (or the pseudogene TRBV3-2) and TRBJ2-1, with TRBD2 matching 8 bases. With V trimmed by 3 bases and J by 4 bases, 5 bases remained unmatched. The CDR3 length is 15 residues. Germline V lookup: CDR1 LGHDT, CDR2 YNNKEL (reference sequence).

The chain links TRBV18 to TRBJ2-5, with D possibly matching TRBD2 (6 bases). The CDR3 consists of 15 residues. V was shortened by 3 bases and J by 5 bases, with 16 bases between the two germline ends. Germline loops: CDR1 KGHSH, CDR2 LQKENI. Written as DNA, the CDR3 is TGTGCCAGCTCACCGCAGCCGGGAGCCTGGGAGACCCAGTACTTC. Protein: CASSPQPGAWETQYF.

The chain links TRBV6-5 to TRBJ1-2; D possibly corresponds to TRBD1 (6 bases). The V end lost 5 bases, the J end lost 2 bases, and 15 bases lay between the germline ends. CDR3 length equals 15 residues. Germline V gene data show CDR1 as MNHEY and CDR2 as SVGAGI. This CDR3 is CASSRITGPNYGYTF. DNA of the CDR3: TGTGCCAGCAGTCGGATTACAGGGCCCAACTATGGCTACACCTTC.

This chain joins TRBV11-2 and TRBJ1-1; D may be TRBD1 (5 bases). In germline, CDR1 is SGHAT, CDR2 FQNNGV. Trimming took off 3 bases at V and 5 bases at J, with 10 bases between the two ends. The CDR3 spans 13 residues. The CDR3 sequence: CASSFGGWTEAFF. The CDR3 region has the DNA TGTGCCAGCAGCTTTGGGGGGTGGACTGAAGCTTTCTTT.

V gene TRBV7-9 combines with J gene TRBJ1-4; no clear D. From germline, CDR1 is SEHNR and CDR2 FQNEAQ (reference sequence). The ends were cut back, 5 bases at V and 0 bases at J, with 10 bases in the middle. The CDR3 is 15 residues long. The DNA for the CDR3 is TGTGCCAGCAGCCTTGCGGGGACAACTAATGAAAAACTGTTTTTT. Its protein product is CASSLAGTTNEKLFF.

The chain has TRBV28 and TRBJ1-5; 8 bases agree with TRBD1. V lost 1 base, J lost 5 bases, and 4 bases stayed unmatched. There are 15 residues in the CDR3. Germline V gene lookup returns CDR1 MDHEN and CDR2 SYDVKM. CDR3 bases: TGTGCCAGCAGTTTATCAGGGGGCTCCTATCAGCCCCAGCATTTT. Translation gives CASSLSGGSYQPQHF.

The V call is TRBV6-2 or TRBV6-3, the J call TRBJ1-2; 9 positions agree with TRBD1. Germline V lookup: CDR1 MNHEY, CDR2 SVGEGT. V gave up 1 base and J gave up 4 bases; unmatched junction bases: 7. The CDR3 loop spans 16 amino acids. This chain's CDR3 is CASSYFPGQGSYGYTF. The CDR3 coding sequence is TGTGCCAGCAGTTACTTCCCGGGACAGGGCTCCTATGGCTACACCTTC.